The entry below describes one TCR beta chain. These data come from a study of cytomegalovirus exposure and HLA in healthy donors. Use of 60 Vbeta and 13 Jbeta primers characterized the PCR. Libraries were prepared by immunoSEQ multiplex PCR; TCRdb keeps only in-frame clonotypes and omits some of them. The sample has over 100,000 clones; 6.5% to 9.5% are singletons. Sequenced input: PBMCs. This receptor was taken from a man in his forties in good health and CMV-seronegative.

The CDR3 protein is CASRPGLVLREQFF. The CDR3 region has the DNA TGTGCCAGCAGACCGGGACTAGTATTACGTGAGCAGTTCTTC. The chain combines TRBV27 with TRBJ2-1; 8 bases line up with TRBD2. The germline V gene encodes CDR1 MNHEY and CDR2 SMNVEV (reference sequence). The CDR3 spans 14 residues. After removal of 6 bases from V and 9 bases from J, the junction contained 10 bases not matched to a gene.